This T cell receptor (beta chain) was captured by sequencing in a study of cytomegalovirus exposure and HLA in healthy donors. V dropped 6 bases and J dropped 6 bases, with 23 bases sitting between them. This CDR3 has 16 amino acids. Germline V gene data show CDR1 as MNHNY and CDR2 as SVGAGI (reference sequence). This clone was observed a handful of times. The PCR employed 60 Vbeta primers together with 13 Jbeta primers. Per the study methods: A follow-up analysis tallied 60 million to 85 million unique TCR beta chains, about 10 million shared. TCRdb keeps only in-frame clones here, not all; method: immunoSEQ multiplex PCR. That table supplies the V and J calls and clone size; D and trimming were determined from the DNA. The data contain under 100,000 clones, 63% of them singletons.

This sequence joins TRBV6-6 and TRBJ1-2; tentative D call: TRBD1 (5 bases). Sequenced material: PBMCs. The source is a woman in her thirties or forties in good health and CMV-seropositive. CDR3 DNA: TGTGCCAGCAGCCACCCCCCAGGGTTGTTTTTCGATGGCTACACCTTC. This translates into CASSHPPGLFFDGYTF.